Shown below are 6 T cell receptor beta chains from a single sample sequenced in a study of blood T cell repertoires in COVID-19 (dated by TCRdb to the early 2020s). Receptor amplification or capture employed the immunoSEQ multiplex PCR assay. TCRdb took this table from immuneACCESS and kept in-frame rearrangements with V and J called. Such tables lack part of the clones; where checked against another copy, unresolved V genes explain under half of the gap, and the rest is unexplained. For this sample there are some 290,000 clones; almost 90% appear just once. The ten largest clones capture around 11% of the sample. The specimen sequenced was peripheral blood. The receptor set was obtained from a woman aged 25 to 39 with COVID-19, enrolled during active disease.

CDR3 residues: CASSDQPGWDTEAFF. The CDR3 coding sequence is TGTGCCAGCAGTGATCAACCAGGGTGGGATACTGAAGCTTTCTTT. V is TRBV25-1 and J is TRBJ1-1, with D maybe TRBD1 (5 bases). Deletions cut 3 bases from V and 5 bases from J, with 16 bases between. Germline assignment: CDR1 MGHDK and CDR2 SYGVNS. There are 15 residues in the CDR3. Full variable domain (rest looked up from reference TRBV25-1 and TRBJ1-1): EADIYQTPRYLVIGTGKKITLECSQTMGHDKMYWYQQDPGMELHLIHYSYGVNSTEKGDLSSESTVSRIRTEHFPLTLESARPSHTSQYLCASSDQPGWDTEAFFGQGTRLTVV.

A single count supports this clone. The genes are TRBV10-1 and TRBJ1-2; D uncertain. This CDR3 is built from 13 residues. The germline V gene has CDR1 WNHNN and CDR2 SYGVQD (reference sequence). V lost 3 bases, J lost 3 bases, and 8 bases lay in between. The CDR3 region is CASSDTPYYGYTF. The CDR3 DNA follows: TGCGCCAGCAGTGACACTCCCTACTATGGCTACACCTTC.

This clone has only one observation. The genes are TRBV7-6 and TRBJ2-3; D not resolved. This CDR3 is 15 amino acids long. V lost 0 bases to trimming and J lost 2 bases, with 9 bases between them. In germline, CDR1 is SGHVS, CDR2 FNYEAQ. CDR3 region: CASSLAWAATDTQYF. The DNA for the CDR3 is TGTGCCAGCAGCTTAGCCTGGGCAGCCACAGATACGCAGTATTTT.

The CDR3 loop is CSVVREGPSTQYF. For the CDR3, the DNA is TGCAGCGTTGTGCGGGAGGGCCCGAGTACGCAGTATTTT. V usage is TRBV29-1 and J usage is TRBJ2-3, with 9 nucleotides matching TRBD2. CDR1 is SQVTM, CDR2 ANQGSEA, per germline. The length of the CDR3 is 13 residues. V lost 4 bases to trimming and J lost 8 bases; unmatched junction nucleotides: 7.

The J gene is TRBJ2-5, the V gene TRBV7-2; 8 bases map to TRBD1. CDR1 is SGHTA and CDR2 is FQGNSA in the germline V gene. Losses at the gene ends were 1 base for V and 5 bases for J; bases not matched to a gene: 12. The CDR3 has 17 amino acids. CDR3 region: CASSLGQGIVRQETQYF. DNA of the CDR3: TGTGCCAGCAGCTTAGGACAGGGGATCGTGAGGCAGGAGACCCAGTACTTC.

The chain links TRBV30 to TRBJ1-5, with a possible D match to TRBD1 (5 bases). V lost 2 bases to trimming and J lost 2 bases, with 13 bases between them. Germline CDR1 is GTSNPN and CDR2 is SVGIG (reference sequence). The CDR3 runs to 15 residues. CDR3 in amino acids: CAWSPFGGGNQPQHF. In nucleotides, the CDR3 is TGTGCCTGGAGTCCCTTTGGAGGGGGCAATCAGCCCCAGCATTTT. The variable domain in full, completed from reference TRBV30 and TRBJ1-5, reads SQTIHQWPATLVQPVGSPLSLECTVEGTSNPNLYWYRQAAGRGLQLLFYSVGIGQISSEVPQNLSASRPQDRQFILSSKKLLLSDSGFYLCAWSPFGGGNQPQHFGDGTRLSIL.